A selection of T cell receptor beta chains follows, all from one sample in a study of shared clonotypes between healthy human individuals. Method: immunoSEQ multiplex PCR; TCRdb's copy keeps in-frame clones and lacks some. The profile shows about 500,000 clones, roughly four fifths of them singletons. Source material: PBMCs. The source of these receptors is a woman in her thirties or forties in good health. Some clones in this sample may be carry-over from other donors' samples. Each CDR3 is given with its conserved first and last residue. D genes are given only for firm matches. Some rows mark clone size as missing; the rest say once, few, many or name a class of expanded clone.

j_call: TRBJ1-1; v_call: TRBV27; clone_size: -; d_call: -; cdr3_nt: TGTGCCAGCAGTTTAGGGGGGGGGTTGGACACTGAAGCTTTCTTT; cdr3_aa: CASSLGGGLDTEAFF
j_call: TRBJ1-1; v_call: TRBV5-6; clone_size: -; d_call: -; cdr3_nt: TGTGCCAGCAGCTTGGGTGGAGGGTATTGGACTGAAGCTTTCTTT; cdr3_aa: CASSLGGGYWTEAFF
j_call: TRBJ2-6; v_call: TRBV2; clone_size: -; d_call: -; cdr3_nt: TGTGCCAGCAGTAAACAGGGTCTCTCTGGGGCCAACGTCCTGACTTTC; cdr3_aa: CASSKQGLSGANVLTF
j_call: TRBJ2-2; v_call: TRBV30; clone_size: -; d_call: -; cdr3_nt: TGTGCCTGGAGCGGTGGGGCAGGAACCGGGGAGCTGTTTTTT; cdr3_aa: CAWSGGAGTGELFF
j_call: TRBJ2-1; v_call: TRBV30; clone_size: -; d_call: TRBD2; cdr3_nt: TGTGCCTGGAGTGTGGGACTAGCGGCCTACAATGAGCAGTTCTTC; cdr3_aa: CAWSVGLAAYNEQFF
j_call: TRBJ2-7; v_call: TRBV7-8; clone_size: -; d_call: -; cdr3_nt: TGTGCCAGCAGCTTAGAGGTGGGACTGAAAAGCTCCTACGAGCAGTACTTC; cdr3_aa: CASSLEVGLKSSYEQYF
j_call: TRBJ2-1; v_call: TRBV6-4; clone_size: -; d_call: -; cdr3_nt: TGTGCCAGCAGTGACGTAGCCACAAATGAGCAGTTCTTC; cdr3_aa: CASSDVATNEQFF
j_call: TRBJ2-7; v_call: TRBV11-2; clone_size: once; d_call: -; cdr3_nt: TGTGCCAGCAGCCTCCTGGGCGAGCAGTACTTC; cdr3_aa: CASSLLGEQYF
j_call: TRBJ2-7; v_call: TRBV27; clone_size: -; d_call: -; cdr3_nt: TGTGCCAGCGGGCAGGGCCTCTCCTACGAGCAGTACTTC; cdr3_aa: CASGQGLSYEQYF
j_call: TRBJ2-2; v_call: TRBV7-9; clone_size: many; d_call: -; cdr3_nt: TGTGCCAGCAGCTTCGCCCAGGGGTTAATCGGGGAGCTGTTTTTT; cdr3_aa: CASSFAQGLIGELFF
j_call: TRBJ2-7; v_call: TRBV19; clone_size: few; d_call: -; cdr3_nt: TGTGCCAGTAGTATCTCACAGTCCTACGAGCAGTACTTC; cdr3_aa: CASSISQSYEQYF
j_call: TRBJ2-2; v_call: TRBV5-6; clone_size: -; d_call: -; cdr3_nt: TGTGCCAGCAGCTCTACCGGGACGGCGAGCACCGGGGAGCTGTTTTTT; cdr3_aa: CASSSTGTASTGELFF
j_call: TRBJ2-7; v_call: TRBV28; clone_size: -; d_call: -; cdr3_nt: TGTGCCAGCAGTTTATTCGACCAGAGCTACGAGCAGTACTTC; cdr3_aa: CASSLFDQSYEQYF
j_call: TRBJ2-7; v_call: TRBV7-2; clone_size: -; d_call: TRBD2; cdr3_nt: TGTGCCAGCAGCGGTGGCGGGAGCTCCTACGAGCAGTACTTC; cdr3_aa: CASSGGGSSYEQYF